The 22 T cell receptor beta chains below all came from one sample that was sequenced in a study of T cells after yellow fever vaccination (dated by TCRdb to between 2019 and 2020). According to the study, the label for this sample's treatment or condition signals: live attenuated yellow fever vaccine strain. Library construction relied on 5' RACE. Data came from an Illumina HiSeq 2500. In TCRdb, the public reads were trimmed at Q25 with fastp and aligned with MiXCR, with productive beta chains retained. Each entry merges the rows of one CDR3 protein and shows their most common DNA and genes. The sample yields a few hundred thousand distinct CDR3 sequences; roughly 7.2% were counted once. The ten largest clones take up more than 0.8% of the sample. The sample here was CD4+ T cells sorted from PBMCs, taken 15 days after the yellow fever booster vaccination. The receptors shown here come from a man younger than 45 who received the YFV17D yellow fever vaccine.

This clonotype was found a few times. The CDR3 DNA is TGTGCCAGCTCACCAAGGGACCGGGACAGGGGCGATGAGCAGTTCTTC. As protein: CASSPRDRDRGDEQFF. The chain couples TRBV18 to TRBJ2-1, with TRBD1 identical over 10 bases. The CDR3 covers 16 residues. Per germline, CDR1 KGHSH and CDR2 LQKENI. The V gene end was trimmed by 2 bases and the J gene end by 8 bases; junction bases not matched to a gene: 9.

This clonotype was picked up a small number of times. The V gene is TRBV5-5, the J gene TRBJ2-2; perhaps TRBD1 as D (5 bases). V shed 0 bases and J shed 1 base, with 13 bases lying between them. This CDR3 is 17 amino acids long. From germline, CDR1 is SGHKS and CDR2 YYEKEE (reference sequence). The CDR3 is CASSLVLSGRNTGELFF. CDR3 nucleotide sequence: TGTGCCAGCAGCTTGGTATTATCAGGGCGGAACACCGGGGAGCTGTTTTTT.

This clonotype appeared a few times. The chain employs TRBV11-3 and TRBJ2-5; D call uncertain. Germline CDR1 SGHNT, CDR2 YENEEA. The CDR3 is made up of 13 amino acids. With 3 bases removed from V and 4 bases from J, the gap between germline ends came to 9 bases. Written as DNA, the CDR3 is TGTGCCAGCAGCTTGCTGAGAGGAGAGACCCAGTACTTC. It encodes CASSLLRGETQYF.

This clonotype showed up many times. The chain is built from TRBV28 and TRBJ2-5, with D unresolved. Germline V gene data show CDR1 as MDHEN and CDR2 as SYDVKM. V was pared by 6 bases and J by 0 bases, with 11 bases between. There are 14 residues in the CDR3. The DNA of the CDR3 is TGTGCCAGCAGCGCTAACTTGTACCAAGAGACCCAGTACTTC. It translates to CASSANLYQETQYF.

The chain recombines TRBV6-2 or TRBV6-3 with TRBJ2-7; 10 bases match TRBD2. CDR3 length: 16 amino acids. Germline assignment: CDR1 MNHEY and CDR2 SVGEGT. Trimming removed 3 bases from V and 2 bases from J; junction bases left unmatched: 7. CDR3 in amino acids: CASSYPLAGVPYEQYF. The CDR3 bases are TGTGCCAGCAGTTATCCCCTAGCGGGAGTTCCCTACGAGCAGTACTTC.

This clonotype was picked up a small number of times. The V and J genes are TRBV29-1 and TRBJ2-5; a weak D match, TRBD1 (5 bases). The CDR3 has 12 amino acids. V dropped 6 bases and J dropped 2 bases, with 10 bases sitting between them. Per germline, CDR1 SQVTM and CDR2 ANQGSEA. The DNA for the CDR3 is TGCAGCGTCCACGACAGACAAGAGACCCAGTACTTC. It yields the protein CSVHDRQETQYF.

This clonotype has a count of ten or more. The chain's CDR3 is CASPSQGELGELFF. The CDR3, as DNA: TGTGCCAGTCCGTCACAGGGAGAACTCGGGGAGCTGTTTTTT. The chain uses TRBV7-2 and TRBJ2-2; a possible D gene is TRBD1 (6 bases). The germline V and J ends were trimmed by 9 bases and 7 bases, with 18 bases remaining between them. The CDR3 sequence is 14 residues long. Germline CDR1 is SGHTA and CDR2 is FQGNSA.

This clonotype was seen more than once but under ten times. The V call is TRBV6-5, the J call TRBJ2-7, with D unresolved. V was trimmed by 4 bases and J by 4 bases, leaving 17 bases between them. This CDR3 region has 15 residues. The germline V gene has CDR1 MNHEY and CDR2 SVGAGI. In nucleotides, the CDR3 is TGTGCCAGCAGTTCCCCTGGGCAGGCTGTGTACGAGCAGTACTTC. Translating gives CASSSPGQAVYEQYF.

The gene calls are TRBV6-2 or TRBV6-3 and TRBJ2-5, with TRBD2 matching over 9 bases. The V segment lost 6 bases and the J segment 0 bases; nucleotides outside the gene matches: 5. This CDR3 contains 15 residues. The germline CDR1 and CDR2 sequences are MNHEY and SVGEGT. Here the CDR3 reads CASRRLAANQETQYF. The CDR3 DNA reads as TGTGCCAGCAGACGACTAGCGGCAAACCAAGAGACCCAGTACTTC.

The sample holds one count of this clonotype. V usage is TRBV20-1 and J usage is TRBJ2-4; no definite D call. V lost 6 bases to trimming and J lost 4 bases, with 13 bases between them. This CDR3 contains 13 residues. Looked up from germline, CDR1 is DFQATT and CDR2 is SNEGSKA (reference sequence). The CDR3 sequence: CSAVALQKNIQYF. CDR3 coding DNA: TGCAGTGCAGTGGCCCTGCAGAAAAACATTCAGTACTTC.

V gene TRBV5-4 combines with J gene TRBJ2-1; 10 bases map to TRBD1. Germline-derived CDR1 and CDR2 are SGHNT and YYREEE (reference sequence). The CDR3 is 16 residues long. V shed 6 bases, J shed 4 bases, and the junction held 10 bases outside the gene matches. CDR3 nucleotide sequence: TGTGCCAGCACACTCCGGGACAGGGGAGGATACAATGAGCAGTTCTTC. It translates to CASTLRDRGGYNEQFF.

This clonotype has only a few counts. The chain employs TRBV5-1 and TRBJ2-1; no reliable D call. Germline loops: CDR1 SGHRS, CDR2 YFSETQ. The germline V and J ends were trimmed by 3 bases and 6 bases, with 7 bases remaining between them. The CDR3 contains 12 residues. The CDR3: CASSYQTNEQFF. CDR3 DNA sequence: TGCGCCAGCAGCTACCAGACCAATGAGCAGTTCTTC.

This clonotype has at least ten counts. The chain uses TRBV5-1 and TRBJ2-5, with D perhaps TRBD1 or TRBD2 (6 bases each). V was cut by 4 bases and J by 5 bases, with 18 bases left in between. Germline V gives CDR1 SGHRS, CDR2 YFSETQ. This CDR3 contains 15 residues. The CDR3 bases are TGCGCCAGCAGCGCACAAGGGGGGCCCCACGAGACCCAGTACTTC. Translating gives CASSAQGGPHETQYF. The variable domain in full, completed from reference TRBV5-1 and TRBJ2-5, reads KAGVTQTPRYLIKTRGQQVTLSCSPISGHRSVSWYQQTPGQGLQFLFEYFSETQRNKGNFPGRFSGRQFSNSRSEMNVSTLELGDSALYLCASSAQGGPHETQYFGPGTRLLVL.

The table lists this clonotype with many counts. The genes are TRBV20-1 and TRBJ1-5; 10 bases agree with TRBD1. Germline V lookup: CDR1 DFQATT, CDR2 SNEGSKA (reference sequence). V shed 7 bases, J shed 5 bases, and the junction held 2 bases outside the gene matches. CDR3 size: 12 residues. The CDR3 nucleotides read TGCAGTGGACAGGGGGCGGATCAGCCCCAGCATTTT. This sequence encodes CSGQGADQPQHF.

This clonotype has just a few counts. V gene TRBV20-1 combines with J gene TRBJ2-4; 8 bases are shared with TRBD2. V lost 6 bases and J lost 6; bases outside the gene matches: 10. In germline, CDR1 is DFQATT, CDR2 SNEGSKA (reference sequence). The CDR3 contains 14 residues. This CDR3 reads CSAPQSGGRNIQYF. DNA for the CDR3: TGCAGTGCCCCTCAGAGCGGGGGCCGAAACATTCAGTACTTC.

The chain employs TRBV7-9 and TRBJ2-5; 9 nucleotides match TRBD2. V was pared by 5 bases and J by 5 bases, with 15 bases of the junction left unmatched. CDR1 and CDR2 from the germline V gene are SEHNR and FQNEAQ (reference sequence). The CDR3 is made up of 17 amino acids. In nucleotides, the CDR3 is TGTGCCAGCAGCAATGGGGGCCTTAGCGGGAGCGGTGAGACCCAGTACTTC. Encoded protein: CASSNGGLSGSGETQYF. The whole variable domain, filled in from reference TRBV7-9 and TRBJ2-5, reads DTGVSQNPRHKITKRGQNVTFRCDPISEHNRLYWYRQTLGQGPEFLTYFQNEAQLEKSRLLSDRFSAERPKGSFSTLEIQRTEQGDSAMYLCASSNGGLSGSGETQYFGPGTRLLVL.

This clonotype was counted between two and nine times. This CDR3 reads CASSNLGDGYTF. The CDR3 nucleotides are TGCGCCAGCAGCAACCTTGGGGATGGCTACACCTTC. The V call is TRBV5-1, the J call TRBJ1-2; no reliable D call. Germline values: CDR1 SGHRS, CDR2 YFSETQ. This CDR3 contains 12 residues. The V end was cut by 4 bases, the J end by 6 bases, with 10 bases between.

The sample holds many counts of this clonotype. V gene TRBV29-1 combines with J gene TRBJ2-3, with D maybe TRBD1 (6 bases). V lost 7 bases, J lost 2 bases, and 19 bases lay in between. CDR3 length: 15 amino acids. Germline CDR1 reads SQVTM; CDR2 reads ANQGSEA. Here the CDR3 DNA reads TGCAGCGGCGCTACAGGGTCCGTTGCCACAGATACGCAGTATTTT. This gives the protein CSGATGSVATDTQYF.

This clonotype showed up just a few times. CDR3 sequence (DNA): TGCAGCGTTTCAGAGTACCAAGAGACCCAGTACTTC. Encoded protein: CSVSEYQETQYF. This sequence joins TRBV29-1 and TRBJ2-5; D is unclear. The CDR3 is 12 residues long. V was shortened by 5 bases and J by 0 bases, with 7 bases between the two germline ends. Germline CDR1 SQVTM, CDR2 ANQGSEA.

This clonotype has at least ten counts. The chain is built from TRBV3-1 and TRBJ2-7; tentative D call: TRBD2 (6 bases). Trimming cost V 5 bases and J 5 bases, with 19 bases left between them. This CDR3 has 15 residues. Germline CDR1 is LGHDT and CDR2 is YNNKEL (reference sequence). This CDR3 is CASSSQGRGFHEQYF. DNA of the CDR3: TGTGCCAGCAGCTCCCAGGGCCGGGGGTTCCACGAGCAGTACTTC.

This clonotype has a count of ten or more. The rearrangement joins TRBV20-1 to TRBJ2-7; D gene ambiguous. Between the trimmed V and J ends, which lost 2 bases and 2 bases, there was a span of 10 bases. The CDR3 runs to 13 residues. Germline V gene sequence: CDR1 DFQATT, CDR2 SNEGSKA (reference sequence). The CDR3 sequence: CSARPGGTYEQYF. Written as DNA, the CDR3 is TGCAGTGCTAGACCAGGTGGCACCTACGAGCAGTACTTC.

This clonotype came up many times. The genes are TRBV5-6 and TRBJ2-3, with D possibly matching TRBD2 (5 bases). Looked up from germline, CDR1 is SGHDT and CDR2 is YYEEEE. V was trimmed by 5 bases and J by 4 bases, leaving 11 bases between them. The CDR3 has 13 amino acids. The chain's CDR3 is CASRPNGADTQYF. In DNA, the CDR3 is TGTGCCAGCAGACCGAACGGGGCAGATACGCAGTATTTT. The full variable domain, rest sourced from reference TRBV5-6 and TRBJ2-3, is DAGVTQSPTHLIKTRGQQVTLRCSPKSGHDTVSWYQQALGQGPQFIFQYYEEEERQRGNFPDRFSGHQFPNYSSELNVNALLLGDSALYLCASRPNGADTQYFGPGTRLTVL.